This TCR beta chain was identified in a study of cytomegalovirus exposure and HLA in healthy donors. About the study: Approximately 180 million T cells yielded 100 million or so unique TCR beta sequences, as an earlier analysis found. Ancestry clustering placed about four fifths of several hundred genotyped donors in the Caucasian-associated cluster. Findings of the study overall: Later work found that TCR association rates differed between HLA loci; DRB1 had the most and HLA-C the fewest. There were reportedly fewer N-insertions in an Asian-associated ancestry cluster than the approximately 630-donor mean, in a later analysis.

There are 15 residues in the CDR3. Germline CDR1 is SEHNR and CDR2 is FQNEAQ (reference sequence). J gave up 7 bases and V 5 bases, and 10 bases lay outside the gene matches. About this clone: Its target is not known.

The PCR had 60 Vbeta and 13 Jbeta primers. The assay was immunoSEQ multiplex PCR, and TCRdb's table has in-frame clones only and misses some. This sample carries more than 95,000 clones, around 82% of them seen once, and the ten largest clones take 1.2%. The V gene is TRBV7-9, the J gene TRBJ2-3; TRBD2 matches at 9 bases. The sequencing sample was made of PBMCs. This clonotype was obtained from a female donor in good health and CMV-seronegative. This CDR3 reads CASSEPGTSIHTQYF. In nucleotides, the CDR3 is TGTGCCAGCAGCGAGCCAGGGACTAGCATTCATACGCAGTATTTT.